The 8 T cell receptor beta chains presented below share a single source sample, sequenced in a study of cytomegalovirus exposure and HLA in healthy donors. Sequenced by immunoSEQ multiplex PCR; TCRdb stores in-frame clones only, minus some. The sample lists 130,000 or so clones; 70% to 90% were seen once. Input material: PBMCs. The receptors originated from a woman under 30 in good health and CMV-seronegative.

V is TRBV6-5 and J is TRBJ2-3; no firm D call. The CDR3 runs 16 residues. Germline CDR1 reads MNHEY; CDR2 reads SVGAGI. Trimming left V 0 bases short and J 2 bases short, with 12 bases between. In DNA, the CDR3 is TGTGCCAGCAGTTACTCAGACCTGGCGGTCACAGATACGCAGTATTTT. As protein: CASSYSDLAVTDTQYF.

The CDR3 loop reads CASRETGTALEAFF. DNA of the CDR3: TGTGCCAGCAGAGAGACCGGGACAGCACTCGAAGCTTTCTTT. The chain combines TRBV5-4 with TRBJ1-1; 7 bases match TRBD1. The junction had 12 bases not matched to a gene; V was cut back by 5 bases and J by 8 bases. The CDR3 is 14 residues long. CDR1 is SGHNT, CDR2 YYREEE, per germline (reference sequence).

The chain has TRBV30 and TRBJ2-7; D is possibly TRBD2 (6 bases). CDR3 length equals 13 residues. V dropped 3 bases and J dropped 0 bases, with 9 bases sitting between them. The germline gives CDR1 GTSNPN, CDR2 SVGIG (reference sequence). The CDR3: CAWRGGSSYEQYF. For the CDR3, the DNA is TGTGCCTGGAGGGGGGGAAGCTCCTACGAGCAGTACTTC.

The V gene is TRBV5-1, the J gene TRBJ2-7; 9 nucleotides match TRBD2. V lost 0 bases, J lost 0 bases, and 4 bases stayed unmatched. Per the germline V gene, CDR1 is SGHRS and CDR2 is YFSETQ. CDR3 length: 16 residues. CDR3 nucleotides: TGCGCCAGCAGCTTGGGACTAGCGGCAGACTCCTACGAGCAGTACTTC. Translation: CASSLGLAADSYEQYF.

The gene calls are TRBV4-3 and TRBJ2-5, with TRBD1 identical over 8 bases. TRBJ2-7 explains the end of the DNA better; the J call may be wrong. Germline-derived CDR1 and CDR2 are LGHNA and YSLEER. The CDR3 totals 16 residues. DNA for the CDR3: TGCGCCAGCAGCCGCTTGACAGGGGCATTGGACCACGAGCAGTACTTC. Amino acid sequence: CASSRLTGALDHEQYF.

The J gene is TRBJ2-3, the V gene TRBV5-1; possibly TRBD1 for D (6 bases). Germline lookup yields CDR1 SGHRS and CDR2 YFSETQ. This CDR3 region has 14 residues. V was shortened by 3 bases and J by 6 bases, with 14 bases between the two germline ends. The CDR3 protein is CASSWDNVGDTQYF. For the CDR3, the DNA is TGCGCCAGCAGCTGGGACAATGTAGGGGATACGCAGTATTTT.

V is TRBV5-6 and J is TRBJ1-2; a possible D gene is TRBD1 (5 bases). The CDR3 spans 13 residues. CDR1 SGHDT and CDR2 YYEEEE come from the germline V gene. The V end was cut by 4 bases, the J end by 3 bases, with 10 bases between. This CDR3 is CASSGGDDYGYTF. For the CDR3, the DNA is TGTGCCAGCAGCGGGGGGGACGACTATGGCTACACCTTC.

The chain joins TRBV5-4 to TRBJ2-7; D might be TRBD1 (6 bases). V was shortened by 4 bases and J by 3 bases, with 11 bases between the two germline ends. CDR1 is SGHNT and CDR2 is YYREEE in the germline V gene (reference sequence). The CDR3 consists of 13 residues. The CDR3 DNA is TGTGCCAGCAGCCTCGACAGGAGCTACGAGCAGTACTTC. Translation gives CASSLDRSYEQYF. The full variable domain, with the rest looked up from reference TRBV5-4 and TRBJ2-7, is ETGVTQSPTHLIKTRGQQVTLRCSSQSGHNTVSWYQQALGQGPQFIFQYYREEENGRGNFPPRFSGLQFPNYSSELNVNALELDDSALYLCASSLDRSYEQYFGPGTRLTVT.